The T cell receptor beta chain under discussion was sequenced for a study of blood T cell repertoires in COVID-19. The assay was immunoSEQ multiplex PCR, and TCRdb's table has in-frame clones only and misses some. Of about 250,000 clones in the sample, 75% to 90% were seen once. V was trimmed by 2 bases and J by 2 bases, leaving 9 bases between them. The CDR3 consists of 14 residues. CDR1 and CDR2 (germline): MGHRA, YSYEKL. Sequencing was performed on PBMCs or T cells enriched from blood (not recorded which). The V gene is TRBV4-1, the J gene TRBJ1-2; D perhaps matches TRBD1 (6 bases). The sequence came from a woman under 30 who had recovered from COVID-19. CDR3 region: CASSQQGRNYGYTF. CDR3 sequence (DNA): TGCGCCAGCAGCCAACAGGGGCGGAACTATGGCTACACCTTC.